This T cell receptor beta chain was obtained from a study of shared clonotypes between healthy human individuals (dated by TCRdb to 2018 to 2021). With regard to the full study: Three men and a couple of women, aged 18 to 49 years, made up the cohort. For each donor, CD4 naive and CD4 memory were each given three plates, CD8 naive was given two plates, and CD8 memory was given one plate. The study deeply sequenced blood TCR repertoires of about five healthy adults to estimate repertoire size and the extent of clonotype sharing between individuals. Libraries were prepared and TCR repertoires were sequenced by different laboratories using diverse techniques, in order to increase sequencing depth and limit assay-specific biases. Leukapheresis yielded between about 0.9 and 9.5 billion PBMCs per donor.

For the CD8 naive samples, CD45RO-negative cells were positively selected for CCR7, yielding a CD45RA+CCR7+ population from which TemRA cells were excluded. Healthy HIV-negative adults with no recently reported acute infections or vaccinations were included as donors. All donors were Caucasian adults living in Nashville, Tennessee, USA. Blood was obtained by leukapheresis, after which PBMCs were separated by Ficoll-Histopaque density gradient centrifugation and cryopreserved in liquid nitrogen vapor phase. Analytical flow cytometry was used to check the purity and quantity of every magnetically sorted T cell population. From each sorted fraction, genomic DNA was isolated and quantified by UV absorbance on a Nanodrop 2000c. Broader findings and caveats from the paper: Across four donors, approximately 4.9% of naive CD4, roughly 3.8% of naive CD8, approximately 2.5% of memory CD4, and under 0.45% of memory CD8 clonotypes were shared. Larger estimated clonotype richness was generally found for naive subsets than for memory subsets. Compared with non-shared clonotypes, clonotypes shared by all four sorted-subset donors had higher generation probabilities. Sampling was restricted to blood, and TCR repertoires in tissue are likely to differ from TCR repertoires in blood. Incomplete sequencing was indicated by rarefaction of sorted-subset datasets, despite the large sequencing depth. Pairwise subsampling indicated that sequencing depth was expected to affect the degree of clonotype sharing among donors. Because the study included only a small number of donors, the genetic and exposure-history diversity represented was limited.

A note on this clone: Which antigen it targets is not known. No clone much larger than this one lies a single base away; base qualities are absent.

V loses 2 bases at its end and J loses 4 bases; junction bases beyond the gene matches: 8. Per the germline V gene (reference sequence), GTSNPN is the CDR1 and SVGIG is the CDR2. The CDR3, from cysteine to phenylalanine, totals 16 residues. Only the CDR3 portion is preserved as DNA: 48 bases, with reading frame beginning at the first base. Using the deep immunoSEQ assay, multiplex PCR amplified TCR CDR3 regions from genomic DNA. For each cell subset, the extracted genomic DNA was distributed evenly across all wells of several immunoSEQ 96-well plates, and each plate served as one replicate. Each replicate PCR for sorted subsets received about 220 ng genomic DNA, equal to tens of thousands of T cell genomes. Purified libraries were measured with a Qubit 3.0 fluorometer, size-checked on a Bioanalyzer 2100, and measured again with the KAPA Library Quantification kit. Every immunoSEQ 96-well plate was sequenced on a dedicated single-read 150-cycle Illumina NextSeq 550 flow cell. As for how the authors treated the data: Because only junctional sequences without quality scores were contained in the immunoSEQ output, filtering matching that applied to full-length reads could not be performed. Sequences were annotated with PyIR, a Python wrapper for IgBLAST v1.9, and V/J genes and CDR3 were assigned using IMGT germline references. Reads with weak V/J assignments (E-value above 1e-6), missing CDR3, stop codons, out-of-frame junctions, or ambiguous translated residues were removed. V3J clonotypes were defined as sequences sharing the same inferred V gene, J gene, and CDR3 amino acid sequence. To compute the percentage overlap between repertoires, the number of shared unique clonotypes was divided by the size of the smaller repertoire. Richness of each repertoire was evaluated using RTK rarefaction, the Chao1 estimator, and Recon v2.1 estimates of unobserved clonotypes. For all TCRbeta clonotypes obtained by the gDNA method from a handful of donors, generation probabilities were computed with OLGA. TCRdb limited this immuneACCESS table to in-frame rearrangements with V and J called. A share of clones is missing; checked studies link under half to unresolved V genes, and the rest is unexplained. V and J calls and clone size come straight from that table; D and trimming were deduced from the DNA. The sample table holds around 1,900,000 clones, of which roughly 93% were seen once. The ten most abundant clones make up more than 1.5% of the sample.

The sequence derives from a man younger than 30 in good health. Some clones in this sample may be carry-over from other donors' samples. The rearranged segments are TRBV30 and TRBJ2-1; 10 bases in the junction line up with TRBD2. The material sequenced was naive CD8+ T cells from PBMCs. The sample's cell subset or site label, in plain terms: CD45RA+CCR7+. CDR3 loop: CAWSTLAGERYNEQFF. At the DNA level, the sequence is TGTGCCTGGAGTACGCTAGCGGGAGAGAGATACAATGAGCAGTTCTTC.